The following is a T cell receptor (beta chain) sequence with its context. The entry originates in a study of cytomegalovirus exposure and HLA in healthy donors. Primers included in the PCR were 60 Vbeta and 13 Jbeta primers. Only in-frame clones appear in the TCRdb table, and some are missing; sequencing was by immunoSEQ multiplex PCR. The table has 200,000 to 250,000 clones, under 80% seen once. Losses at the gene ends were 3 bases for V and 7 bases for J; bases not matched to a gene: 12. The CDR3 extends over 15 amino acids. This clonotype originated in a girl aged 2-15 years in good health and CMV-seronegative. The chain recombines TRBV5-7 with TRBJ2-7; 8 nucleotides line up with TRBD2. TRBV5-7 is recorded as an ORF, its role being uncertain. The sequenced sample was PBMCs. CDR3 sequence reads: CASSYASGGRGEQYF. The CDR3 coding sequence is TGTGCCAGCAGCTACGCGTCGGGGGGGCGGGGGGAGCAGTACTTC.